This entry is about one T cell receptor beta chain. The V end was cut by 1 base, the J end by 8 bases, with 8 bases between. The germline V gene encodes CDR1 SGHAT and CDR2 FQNNGV. This CDR3 region has 12 residues. Researchers ran the PCR with 60 Vbeta and 13 Jbeta primers. The assay was immunoSEQ multiplex PCR, and TCRdb's table has in-frame clones only and misses some. The sample includes 220,000 or so clones, around 73% of them seen just once. This entry belongs to a study of cytomegalovirus exposure and HLA in healthy donors. The chain uses TRBV11-2 and TRBJ1-2; D possibly corresponds to TRBD1 (6 bases). The origin of this receptor is a male donor in good health and CMV-seronegative. The specimen sequenced was PBMCs. The CDR3 DNA reads TGTGCCAGCAGCTTAGGTGGGGGCGGCTACACCTTC. The encoded protein is CASSLGGGGYTF.